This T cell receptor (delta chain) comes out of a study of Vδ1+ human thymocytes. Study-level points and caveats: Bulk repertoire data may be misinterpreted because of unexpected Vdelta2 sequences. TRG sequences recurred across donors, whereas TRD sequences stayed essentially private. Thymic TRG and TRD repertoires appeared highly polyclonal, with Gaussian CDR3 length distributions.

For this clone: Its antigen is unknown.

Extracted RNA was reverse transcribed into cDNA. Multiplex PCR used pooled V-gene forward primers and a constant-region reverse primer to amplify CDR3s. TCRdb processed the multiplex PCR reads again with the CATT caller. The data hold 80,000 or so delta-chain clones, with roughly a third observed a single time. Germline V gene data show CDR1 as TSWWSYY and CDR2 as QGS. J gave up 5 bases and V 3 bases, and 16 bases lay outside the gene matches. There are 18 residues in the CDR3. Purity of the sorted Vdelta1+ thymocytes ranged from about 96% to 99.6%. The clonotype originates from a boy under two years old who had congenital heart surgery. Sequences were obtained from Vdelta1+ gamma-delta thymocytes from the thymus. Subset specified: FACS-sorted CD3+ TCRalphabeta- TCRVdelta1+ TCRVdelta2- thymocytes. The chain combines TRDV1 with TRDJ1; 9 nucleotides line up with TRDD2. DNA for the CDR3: TGTGCTCTTGGGGATACCCCGCCTTCCTACGAAAGGGGGGATAAACTCATCTTT. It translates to CALGDTPPSYERGDKLIF.